Listed below are T cell receptor beta chains from one sample, sequenced in a study of blood T cell repertoires in COVID-19. The data were produced by immunoSEQ multiplex PCR, yet TCRdb's version contains in-frame clones alone and is incomplete. In the table there are about 260,000 clones, roughly nine tenths of which are singletons. The sample consisted of peripheral blood. The receptor set was obtained from a man aged 35-49 years with active or convalescent COVID-19. Both conserved end residues are part of each CDR3. Fields, in order: CDR3 protein, CDR3 DNA, J gene, clone size, CDR3 length, V gene, D gene. D genes are given only for firm matches. Clone size is given for some rows only: seen once, a few or many times, or a class if the clone is expanded.

CATSRVVQGAEAFF | TGTGCCACCAGCAGAGTTGTCCAGGGGGCTGAAGCTTTCTTT | TRBJ1-1 | once | 14 | TRBV15 | TRBD1
CASSGTGGGNQPQHF | TGTGCCAGCAGCGGAACAGGGGGCGGGAATCAGCCCCAGCATTTT | TRBJ1-5 | few | 15 | TRBV7-9 | TRBD1
CASSIGDPNTEAFF | TGTGCCAGCAGTATCGGGGATCCGAACACTGAAGCTTTCTTT | TRBJ1-1 | - | 14 | TRBV7-9 | -
CASSFGESTEAFF | TGTGCCAGCAGCTTCGGAGAGTCCACTGAAGCTTTCTTT | TRBJ1-1 | - | 13 | TRBV11-3 | -
CARTGYTGELFF | TGTGCCAGGACAGGATACACCGGGGAGCTGTTTTTT | TRBJ2-2 | - | 12 | TRBV2 | -
CAIGTEVNQPQHF | TGTGCCATCGGGACAGAGGTAAATCAGCCCCAGCATTTT | TRBJ1-5 | - | 13 | TRBV10-3 | TRBD1
CASRGLGTSGNEQFF | TGTGCCAGCAGAGGTCTAGGAACTAGCGGCAATGAGCAGTTCTTC | TRBJ2-1 | - | 15 | TRBV11-3 | TRBD2
CATSVGGETQYF | TGTGCCACCAGTGTAGGGGGAGAGACCCAGTACTTC | TRBJ2-5 | - | 12 | TRBV24-1 | -
CASSPTGNTEAFF | TGTGCCAGCAGCCCTACAGGGAACACTGAAGCTTTCTTT | TRBJ1-1 | - | 13 | TRBV6-6 | -
CATSALPVGTGHTGELFF | TGTGCCACCAGTGCCCTGCCCGTGGGGACAGGGCACACCGGGGAGCTGTTTTTT | TRBJ2-2 | - | 18 | TRBV24-1 | TRBD1
CASSLLLKGQGDYGYTF | TGTGCCAGCAGCTTGTTATTAAAGGGACAGGGAGACTATGGCTACACCTTC | TRBJ1-2 | - | 17 | TRBV5-5 | TRBD1
CASSQDAGAYNEQFF | TGCGCCAGCAGCCAAGACGCGGGAGCCTACAATGAGCAGTTCTTC | TRBJ2-1 | - | 15 | TRBV4-1 | TRBD2
CASSDPGRPQETQYF | TGTGCCAGCAGTGACCCCGGGAGGCCCCAAGAGACCCAGTACTTC | TRBJ2-5 | few | 15 | TRBV2 | TRBD2
CASSVGGGTAYNEQFF | TGTGCCAGCAGCGTAGGGGGAGGGACTGCCTACAATGAGCAGTTCTTC | TRBJ2-1 | - | 16 | TRBV9 | TRBD2
CASSLDGQASRPQHF | TGCGCCAGCAGCTTGGACGGACAGGCCTCTAGGCCCCAGCATTTT | TRBJ1-5 | - | 15 | TRBV5-1 | TRBD1
CASSPRTGAKNIQYF | TGTGCCAGCAGCCCGCGGACAGGGGCCAAAAACATTCAGTACTTC | TRBJ2-4 | - | 15 | TRBV7-6 | TRBD1
CASSLVGTSRSYEQYF | TGTGCCAGCAGCTTAGTGGGCACTAGCCGATCCTACGAGCAGTACTTC | TRBJ2-7 | - | 16 | TRBV5-8 | -
CASRSYQGSNQPQHF | TGTGCCAGCAGATCTTATCAGGGTAGCAATCAGCCCCAGCATTTT | TRBJ1-5 | once | 15 | TRBV27 | -
CAWSVWGGGELFF | TGTGCCTGGAGTGTGTGGGGGGGAGGGGAGCTGTTTTTT | TRBJ2-2 | - | 13 | TRBV30 | TRBD2
CASSLSWAGEKLFF | TGTGCCAGCAGTTTATCATGGGCGGGTGAAAAACTGTTTTTT | TRBJ1-4 | - | 14 | TRBV27 | -
CATSDFQGGNYGYTF | TGTGCCACCAGTGATTTTCAGGGAGGTAACTATGGCTACACCTTC | TRBJ1-2 | - | 15 | TRBV24-1 | -
CAWDRADSPLHF | TGTGCCTGGGACAGGGCGGATTCACCCCTCCACTTT | TRBJ1-6 | - | 12 | TRBV30 | TRBD1
CASILTGSKQFF | TGTGCCAGCATCCTCACGGGGTCCAAGCAGTTCTTC | TRBJ2-1 | - | 12 | TRBV12-1 | -